The 8 T cell receptor beta chains below were found in one sample sequenced in a study of OX40 agonist ivuxolimab in advanced cancers. Sequencing was performed with immunoSEQ multiplex PCR; in TCRdb, only in-frame clones are kept and a portion is missing. The sample contains around 61,000 clones, approximately 88% of which appear only once. This sample comprised CD4+ or CD8+ T cells sorted from blood, obtained in a trial of the OX40 agonist ivuxolimab. These receptors were collected from an adult with an advanced solid tumor such as melanoma, head and neck, liver or kidney cancer.

The chain links TRBV5-1 to TRBJ2-7; D possibly matches TRBD1 or TRBD2 (5 bases each). This CDR3 region has 15 residues. Germline V gene lookup returns CDR1 SGHRS and CDR2 YFSETQ. Trimming pared 4 bases from V and 0 bases from J, leaving 14 bases between. The CDR3 spells CASSPPGAVSYEQYF. The DNA of the CDR3 is TGCGCCAGCAGCCCGCCCGGGGCAGTCTCCTACGAGCAGTACTTC.

The chain links TRBV10-3 to TRBJ2-7; 8 nucleotides match TRBD2. Germline CDR1 reads ENHRY; CDR2 reads SYGVKD. This CDR3 comprises 15 residues. The ends lost 4 bases at V and 4 bases at J; junction bases unmatched: 9. The CDR3 nucleotides read TGTGCCATCAGTGGACGTACGGGGGGGGAGTACGAGCAGTACTTC. It specifies CAISGRTGGEYEQYF.

J is TRBJ2-1 and V is TRBV6-6; no firm D call. The germline CDR1 and CDR2 sequences are MNHNY and SVGAGI (reference sequence). There are 15 residues in the CDR3. Trimming removed 0 bases at V and 5 bases at J, with 11 bases between. The CDR3 protein is CASSYSWRGDNEQFF. In nucleotides, the CDR3 is TGTGCCAGCAGTTACTCGTGGCGTGGGGACAATGAGCAGTTCTTC.

The chain couples TRBV7-2 to TRBJ2-3, with a possible D match to TRBD2 (5 bases). Trimming removed 5 bases at V and 1 base at J, with 10 bases between. In germline, CDR1 is SGHTA, CDR2 FQGNSA. The CDR3 loop spans 14 amino acids. CDR3 residues: CASSIGLGTDTQYF. CDR3 coding DNA: TGTGCCAGCAGCATAGGACTGGGCACAGATACGCAGTATTTT.

This chain links TRBV7-6 with TRBJ1-3; TRBD1 matches at 8 bases. Germline V gene data show CDR1 as SGHVS and CDR2 as FNYEAQ. Trimming at V came to 1 base and at J to 0 bases, leaving 14 bases not matched to a gene. The CDR3 is 20 residues long. This CDR3 reads CASSLEGRGPLPYSGNTIYF. CDR3 DNA sequence: TGTGCCAGCAGCTTAGAGGGCAGGGGGCCTTTACCCTACTCTGGAAACACCATATATTTT.

The rearrangement joins TRBV6-1 to TRBJ2-1; the D gene is possibly TRBD1 (5 bases). This CDR3 is 15 amino acids long. Looked up from germline, CDR1 is MNHNS and CDR2 is SASEGT. Trimming pared 9 bases from V and 0 bases from J, leaving 15 bases between. As DNA, the CDR3 is TGTGCCAGTGCGCGCGGACAAACCTCCTACAATGAGCAGTTCTTC. Protein product: CASARGQTSYNEQFF.

The chain is built from TRBV7-9 and TRBJ2-6, with D tentatively TRBD2 (5 bases). Germline loops: CDR1 SEHNR, CDR2 FQNEAQ (reference sequence). The ends were cut back, 5 bases at V and 1 base at J, with 21 bases in the middle. The CDR3 contains 19 residues. The CDR3 bases are TGTGCCAGCAGCCCGCCATCAGGACTTTTCGCGTCTGGGGCCAACGTCCTGACTTTC. Its protein product is CASSPPSGLFASGANVLTF.

This chain connects TRBV11-3 to TRBJ2-2; 7 positions match TRBD2. Germline CDR1 and CDR2: SGHNT and YENEEA. The CDR3 is made up of 15 amino acids. V shed 6 bases, J shed 1 base, and the junction held 5 bases outside the gene matches. The CDR3, as DNA: TGTGCCAGCAGAATAGCGGGTTTGAACACCGGGGAGCTGTTTTTT. This codes for CASRIAGLNTGELFF.